This T cell receptor (beta chain) came from a study of blood T cells in healthy people across ages. At the level of the study: About one barcoded beta molecule per two T cells was the capture yield of template switching. The study's findings and limits: In long-lived donors, naive CD4+ cell counts and diversity exceeded those of aged donors.

CDR1 and CDR2 from the germline V gene are SGHTA and FQGNSA. CDR3 length equals 16 residues. The trim removed 3 bases at V and 2 bases at J, leaving 8 bases unmatched. Donors gave roughly 10 milliliters of peripheral blood apiece. Isolated per sample were at least 6.5 million PBMCs. Sample-barcoded 5' priming and a J-beta primer mix drove a second PCR of about 6 to 12 cycles. A single record per CDR3 protein comes from TCRdb applying MiXCR to the 5' RACE reads. The sample consists of 800,000 to 1,000,000 distinct CDR3 sequences, around 48% of them appearing once. With regard to this clonotype: Its antigen is not identified.

The specimen sequenced was blood. This TCR derives from a young man in good health. The genes are TRBV7-2 and TRBJ2-7; TRBD1 matches 9 bases. In DNA, the CDR3 is TGTGCCAGCAGCTTGCCGGGACAGGGTTTCGCCTACGAGCAGTACTTC. Amino acid sequence: CASSLPGQGFAYEQYF.